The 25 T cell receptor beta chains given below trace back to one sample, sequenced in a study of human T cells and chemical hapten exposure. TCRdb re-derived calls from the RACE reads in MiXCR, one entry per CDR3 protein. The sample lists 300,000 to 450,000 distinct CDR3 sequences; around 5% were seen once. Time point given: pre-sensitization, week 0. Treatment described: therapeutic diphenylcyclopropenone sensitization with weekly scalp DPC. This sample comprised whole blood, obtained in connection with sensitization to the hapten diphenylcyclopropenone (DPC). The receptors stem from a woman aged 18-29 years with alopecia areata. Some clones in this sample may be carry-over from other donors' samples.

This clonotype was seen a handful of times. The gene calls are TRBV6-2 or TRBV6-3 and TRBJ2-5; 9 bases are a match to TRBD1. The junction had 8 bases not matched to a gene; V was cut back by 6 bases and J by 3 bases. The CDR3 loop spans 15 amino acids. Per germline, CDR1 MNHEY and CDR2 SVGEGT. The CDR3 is CASRGYRDREETQYF. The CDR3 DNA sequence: TGTGCCAGCAGGGGATACCGGGACAGGGAAGAGACCCAGTACTTC.

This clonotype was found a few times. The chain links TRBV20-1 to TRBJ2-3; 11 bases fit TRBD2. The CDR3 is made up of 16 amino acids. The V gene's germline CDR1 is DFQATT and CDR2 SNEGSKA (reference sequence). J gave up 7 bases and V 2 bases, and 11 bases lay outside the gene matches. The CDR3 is CSARQLAGGQLNTQYF. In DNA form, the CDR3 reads TGCAGTGCTAGACAGCTAGCGGGGGGCCAGTTGAATACGCAGTATTTT.

CDR3 protein: CASSLELRLRVETQYF. The DNA of the CDR3 is TGTGCCAGCAGCTTAGAACTCAGGCTACGAGTTGAGACCCAGTACTTC. This chain links TRBV7-2 with TRBJ2-5; D unclear. This CDR3 spans 16 amino acids. V was cut by 1 base and J by 5 bases, with 17 bases left in between. Per the germline V gene, CDR1 is SGHTA and CDR2 is FQGNSA.

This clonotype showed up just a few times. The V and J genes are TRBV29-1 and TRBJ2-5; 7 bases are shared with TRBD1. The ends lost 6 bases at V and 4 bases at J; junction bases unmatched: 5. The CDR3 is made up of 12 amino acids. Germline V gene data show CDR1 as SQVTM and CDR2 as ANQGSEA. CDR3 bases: TGCAGCGTAGGCACAGGGGCAGAGACCCAGTACTTC. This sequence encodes CSVGTGAETQYF.

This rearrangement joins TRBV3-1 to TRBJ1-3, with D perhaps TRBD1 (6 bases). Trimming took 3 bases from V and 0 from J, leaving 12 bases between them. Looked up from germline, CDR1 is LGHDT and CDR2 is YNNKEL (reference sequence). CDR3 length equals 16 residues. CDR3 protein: CASSHNTGSSGNTIYF. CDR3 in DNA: TGTGCCAGCAGCCACAATACAGGGAGCTCTGGAAACACCATATATTTT.

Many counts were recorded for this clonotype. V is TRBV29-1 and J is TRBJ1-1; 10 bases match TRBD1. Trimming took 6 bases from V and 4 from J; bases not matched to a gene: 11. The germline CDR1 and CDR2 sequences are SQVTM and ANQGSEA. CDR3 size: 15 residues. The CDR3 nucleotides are TGCAGCGTCGACAGTAGACAGGGGGCGAGCACTGAAGCTTTCTTT. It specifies CSVDSRQGASTEAFF.

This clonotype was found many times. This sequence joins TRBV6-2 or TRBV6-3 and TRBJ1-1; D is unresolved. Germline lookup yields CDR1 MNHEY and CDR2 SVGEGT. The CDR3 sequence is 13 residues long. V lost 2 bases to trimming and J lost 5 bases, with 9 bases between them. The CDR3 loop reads CASSYTPRTEAFF. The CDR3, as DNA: TGTGCCAGCAGTTACACCCCCAGAACTGAAGCTTTCTTT.

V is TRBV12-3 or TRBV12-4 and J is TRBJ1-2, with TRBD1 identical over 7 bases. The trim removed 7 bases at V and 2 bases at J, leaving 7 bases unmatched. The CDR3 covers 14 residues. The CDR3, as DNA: TGTGCCAGCACTACCTCGACAGGGAACTATGGCTACACCTTC. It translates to CASTTSTGNYGYTF.

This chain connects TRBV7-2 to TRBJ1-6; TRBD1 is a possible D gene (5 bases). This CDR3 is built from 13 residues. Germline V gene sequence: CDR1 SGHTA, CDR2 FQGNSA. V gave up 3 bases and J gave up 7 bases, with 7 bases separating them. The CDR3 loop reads CASSFYRNSPLHF. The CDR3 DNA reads TGTGCCAGCAGCTTTTACAGGAATTCACCCCTCCACTTT.

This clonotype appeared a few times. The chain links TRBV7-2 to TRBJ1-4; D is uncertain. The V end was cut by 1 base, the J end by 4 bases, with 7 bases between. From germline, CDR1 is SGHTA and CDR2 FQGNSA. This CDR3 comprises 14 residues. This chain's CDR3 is CASSLGTVNEKLFF. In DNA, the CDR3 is TGTGCCAGCAGCTTAGGGACGGTTAATGAAAAACTGTTTTTT.

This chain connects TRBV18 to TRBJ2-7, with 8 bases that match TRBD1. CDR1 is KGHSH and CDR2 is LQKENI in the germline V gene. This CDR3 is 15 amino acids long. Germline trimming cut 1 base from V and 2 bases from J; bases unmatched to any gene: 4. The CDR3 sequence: CASSPREGQAYEQYF. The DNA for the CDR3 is TGTGCCAGCTCACCACGTGAGGGACAGGCCTACGAGCAGTACTTC.

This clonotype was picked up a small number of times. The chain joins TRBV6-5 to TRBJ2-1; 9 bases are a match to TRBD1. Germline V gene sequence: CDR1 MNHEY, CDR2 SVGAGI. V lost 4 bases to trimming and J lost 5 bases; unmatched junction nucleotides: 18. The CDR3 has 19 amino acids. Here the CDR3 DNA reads TGTGCCAGCAGTTTTAGGACCCCTTCCACAGGGGGCAAGGACAATGAGCAGTTCTTC. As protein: CASSFRTPSTGGKDNEQFF.

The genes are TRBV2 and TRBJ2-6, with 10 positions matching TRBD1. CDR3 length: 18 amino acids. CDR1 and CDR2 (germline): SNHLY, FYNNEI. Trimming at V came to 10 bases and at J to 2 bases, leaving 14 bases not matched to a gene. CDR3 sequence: CATPIGQGVSAGANVLTF. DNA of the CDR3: TGTGCCACCCCGATCGGACAGGGGGTATCGGCTGGGGCCAACGTCCTGACTTTC.

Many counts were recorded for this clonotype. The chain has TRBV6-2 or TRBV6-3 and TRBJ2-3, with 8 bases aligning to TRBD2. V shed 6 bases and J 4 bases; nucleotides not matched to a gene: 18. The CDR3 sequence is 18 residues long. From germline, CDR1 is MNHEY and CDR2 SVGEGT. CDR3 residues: CASRQGVGLAVPPDTQYF. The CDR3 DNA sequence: TGTGCCAGCAGACAAGGGGTCGGACTAGCAGTTCCCCCAGATACGCAGTATTTT.

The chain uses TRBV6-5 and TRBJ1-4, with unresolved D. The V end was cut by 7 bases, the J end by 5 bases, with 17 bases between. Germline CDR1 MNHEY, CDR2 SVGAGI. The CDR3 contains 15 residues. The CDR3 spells CASNWTLERNEKLFF. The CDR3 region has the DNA TGTGCCAGCAATTGGACCCTGGAAAGGAATGAAAAACTGTTTTTT.

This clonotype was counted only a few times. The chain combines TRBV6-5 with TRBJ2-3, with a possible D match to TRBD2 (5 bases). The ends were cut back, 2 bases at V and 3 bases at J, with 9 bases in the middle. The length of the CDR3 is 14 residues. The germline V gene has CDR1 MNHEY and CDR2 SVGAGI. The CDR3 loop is CASSYGSETDTQYF. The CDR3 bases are TGTGCCAGCAGTTACGGGAGCGAGACAGATACGCAGTATTTT.

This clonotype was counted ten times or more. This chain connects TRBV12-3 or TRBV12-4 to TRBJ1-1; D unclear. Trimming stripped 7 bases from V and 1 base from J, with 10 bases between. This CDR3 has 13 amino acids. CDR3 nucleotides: TGTGCCAGCACCCCCACAGCGAACACTGAAGCTTTCTTT. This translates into CASTPTANTEAFF.

CDR3 residues: CASSQGQGIENGYTF. CDR3 in DNA: TGTGCCAGCAGCCAAGGACAGGGGATCGAGAATGGCTACACCTTC. The chain combines TRBV4-2 with TRBJ1-2, with 8 bases matching TRBD1. Germline V gene lookup returns CDR1 LGHNA and CDR2 YNFKEQ. The CDR3 is made up of 15 amino acids. Trimming removed 1 base from V and 6 bases from J; junction bases left unmatched: 7.

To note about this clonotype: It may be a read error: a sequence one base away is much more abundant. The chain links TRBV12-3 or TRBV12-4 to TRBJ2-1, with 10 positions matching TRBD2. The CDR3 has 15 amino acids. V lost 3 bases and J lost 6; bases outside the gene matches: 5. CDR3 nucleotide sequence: TGTGCCAGCAGTTTTAGCGGGGGGACCTCCAATGAGCAGTTCTTC. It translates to CASSFSGGTSNEQFF.

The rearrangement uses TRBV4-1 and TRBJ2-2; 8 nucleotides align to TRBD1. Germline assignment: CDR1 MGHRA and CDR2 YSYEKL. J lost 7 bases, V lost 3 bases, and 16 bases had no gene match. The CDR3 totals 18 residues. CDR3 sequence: CASSQGVPGQVWGGELFF. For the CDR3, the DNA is TGCGCCAGCAGCCAGGGCGTCCCGGGACAGGTCTGGGGCGGGGAGCTGTTTTTT.

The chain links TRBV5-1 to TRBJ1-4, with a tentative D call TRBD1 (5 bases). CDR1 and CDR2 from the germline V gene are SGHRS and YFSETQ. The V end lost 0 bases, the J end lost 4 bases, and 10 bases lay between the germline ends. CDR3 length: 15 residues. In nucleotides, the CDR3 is TGCGCCAGCAGCTTGGCCGGGGGAATTAATGAAAAACTGTTTTTT. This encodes CASSLAGGINEKLFF.

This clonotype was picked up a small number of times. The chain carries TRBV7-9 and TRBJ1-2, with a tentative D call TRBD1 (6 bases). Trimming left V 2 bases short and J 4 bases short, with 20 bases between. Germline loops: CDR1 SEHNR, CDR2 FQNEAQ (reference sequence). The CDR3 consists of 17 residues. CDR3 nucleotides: TGTGCCAGCAGCTTAACATCCAGGACAGACCATCTCTATGGCTACACCTTC. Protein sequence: CASSLTSRTDHLYGYTF.

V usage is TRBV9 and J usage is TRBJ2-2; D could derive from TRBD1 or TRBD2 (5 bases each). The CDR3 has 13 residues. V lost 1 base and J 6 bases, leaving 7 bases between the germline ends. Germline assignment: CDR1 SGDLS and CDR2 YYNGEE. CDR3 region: CASSVWDAGELFF. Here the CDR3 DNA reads TGTGCCAGCAGCGTATGGGACGCCGGGGAGCTGTTTTTT.

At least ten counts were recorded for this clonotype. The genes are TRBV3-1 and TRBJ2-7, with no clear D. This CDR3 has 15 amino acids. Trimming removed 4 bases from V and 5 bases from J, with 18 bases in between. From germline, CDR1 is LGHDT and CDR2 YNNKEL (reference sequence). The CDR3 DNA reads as TGTGCCAGCAGCCGAAACCCAGGTGGAAGACACGAGCAGTACTTC. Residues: CASSRNPGGRHEQYF.

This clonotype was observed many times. The CDR3 nucleotides read TGTGCCAGCAGTGAAGCGCGGGGCAGGGGCCCTCAACATCAAAACATTCAGTACTTC. Protein product: CASSEARGRGPQHQNIQYF. The rearrangement uses TRBV2 and TRBJ2-4, with D perhaps given as TRBD1 or TRBD2 (6 bases each). The CDR3 consists of 19 residues. In germline, CDR1 is SNHLY, CDR2 FYNNEI. V was pared by 0 bases and J by 5 bases, with 23 bases between.